These 22 T cell receptor beta chains came from one sample sequenced in a study of blood T cell repertoires in COVID-19. The protocol was immunoSEQ multiplex PCR, while the TCRdb copy is restricted to in-frame clones and leaves out a portion. The table records a few hundred thousand clones, roughly 82% of them present only once. What was sequenced was peripheral blood. The receptors originated from a middle-aged woman who had recovered from COVID-19.

A single count supports this clone. Other DNA sequences within the sample encode an identical CDR3. The J gene is TRBJ2-5, the V gene TRBV7-9; D perhaps matches TRBD1 (5 bases). CDR1 and CDR2 from the germline V gene are SEHNR and FQNEAQ (reference sequence). The germline V and J ends were trimmed by 6 bases and 5 bases, with 10 bases remaining between them. The CDR3 extends over 12 amino acids. The CDR3 DNA reads TGTGCCAGCAGAGGGGCAGGCGAGACCCAGTACTTC. Amino acids: CASRGAGETQYF.

J is TRBJ1-6 and V is TRBV6-2 or TRBV6-3; D is unresolved. Looked up from germline, CDR1 is MNHEY and CDR2 is SVGEGT. There are 12 residues in the CDR3. Trimming pared 0 bases from V and 9 bases from J, leaving 3 bases between. As DNA, the CDR3 is TGTGCCAGCAGTTACTCGAGTTCACCCCTCCACTTT. Protein: CASSYSSSPLHF.

CDR3 bases: TGCGCCAGCAGCCAAGTCCTCTGCGGCAGACTAGAACCCTGCGAGCAGTACTTC. It codes for CASSQVLCGRLEPCEQYF. J is TRBJ2-7 and V is TRBV4-3; tentatively, D is TRBD2 (6 bases). Germline assignment: CDR1 LGHNA and CDR2 YSLEER. The CDR3 has 18 residues. V was cut by 1 base and J by 6 bases, with 25 bases left in between.

The chain links TRBV11-3 to TRBJ1-3, with TRBD1 as a possible D gene (5 bases). Germline values: CDR1 SGHNT, CDR2 YENEEA. This CDR3 has 14 amino acids. The V and J ends lost 5 bases and 4 bases respectively, with 12 bases between them. The CDR3 region has the DNA TGTGCCAGCAGCCATAGGACATTCGGAAACACCATATATTTT. Its protein product is CASSHRTFGNTIYF.

The chain uses TRBV19 and TRBJ1-6; D possibly corresponds to TRBD1 (6 bases). CDR3 length: 16 residues. CDR1 is LNHDA and CDR2 is SQIVND in the germline V gene (reference sequence). Trimming stripped 6 bases from V and 0 bases from J, with 12 bases between. The CDR3 DNA sequence: TGTGCCAGTAGCGACAGGCAAGTCTCCTATAATTCACCCCTCCACTTT. Its protein is CASSDRQVSYNSPLHF.

In regard to this clone: The junction departs from germline at one end; a sequencing error may be responsible. The chain couples TRBV9 to TRBJ2-1; no definite D call. Germline CDR1 is SGDLS and CDR2 is YYNGEE. CDR3 length: 15 amino acids. The CDR3 DNA is TGTGCCAGCAGCGTAGCCCTATCATCCTATAATGAGCAGTTCTTC. This sequence encodes CASSVALSSYNEQFF. Looking up the rest from reference TRBV9 and TRBJ2-1 gives the full variable domain: DSGVTQTPKHLITATGQRVTLRCSPRSGDLSVYWYQQSLDQGLQFLIQYYNGEERAKGNILERFSAQQFPDLHSELNLSSLELGDSALYFCASSVALSSYNEQFFGPGTRLTVL.

The CDR3 sequence is CASSFRETGVLYNEQFF. The CDR3 DNA follows: TGCGCCAGCAGCTTTCGAGAAACAGGGGTGTTGTACAATGAGCAGTTCTTC. This chain joins TRBV5-1 and TRBJ2-1; 7 nucleotides align to TRBD1. Trimming removed 2 bases from V and 4 bases from J; junction bases left unmatched: 12. Per the germline V gene, CDR1 is SGHRS and CDR2 is YFSETQ. This CDR3 comprises 17 residues.

This chain connects TRBV6-2 or TRBV6-3 to TRBJ1-1; possibly TRBD1 for D (6 bases). The V gene lost 2 bases and the J gene lost 4 bases, with 11 bases spanning the gap. The CDR3 extends over 14 amino acids. The germline gives CDR1 MNHEY, CDR2 SVGEGT. CDR3 loop: CASSYLRTVTEAFF. Written as DNA, the CDR3 is TGTGCCAGCAGTTACCTTCGGACAGTCACTGAAGCTTTCTTT.

The chain has TRBV6-5 and TRBJ2-5; 12 nucleotides agree with TRBD2. Trimming took 6 bases from V and 5 from J; bases not matched to a gene: 7. Germline V gene sequence: CDR1 MNHEY, CDR2 SVGAGI. CDR3 length: 15 residues. CDR3 amino acids: CASRRTSGDWETQYF. CDR3 bases: TGTGCCAGCAGGCGGACTAGCGGGGACTGGGAGACCCAGTACTTC.

This chain connects TRBV5-1 to TRBJ1-2, with 7 bases that match TRBD1. CDR3 length: 14 residues. Germline CDR1 is SGHRS and CDR2 is YFSETQ. V shed 5 bases, J shed 6 bases, and the junction held 10 bases outside the gene matches. This chain's CDR3 is CASRSRQGLDGYTF. The DNA for the CDR3 is TGCGCCAGCAGGTCCCGACAGGGCTTAGATGGCTACACCTTC.

The rearrangement joins TRBV9 to TRBJ2-7, with TRBD2 matching 10 bases. Looked up from germline, CDR1 is SGDLS and CDR2 is YYNGEE. The CDR3 covers 16 residues. Unmatched junction bases numbered 11, after V lost 2 bases and J lost 6 bases. The CDR3 bases are TGTGCCAGCAGCGTCACTAGCGGGACCCGGCCCGTCGAGCAGTACTTC. Encoded protein: CASSVTSGTRPVEQYF.

The chain links TRBV11-3 to TRBJ1-4; no clear D gene. V lost 5 bases to trimming and J lost 7 bases, with 11 bases between them. The CDR3 is made up of 13 amino acids. Looked up from germline, CDR1 is SGHNT and CDR2 is YENEEA. The CDR3 loop reads CASSPRGSEKLFF. The CDR3 DNA follows: TGTGCCAGCAGCCCCCGGGGAAGTGAAAAACTGTTTTTT. Drawing the rest from reference TRBV11-3 and TRBJ1-4, the complete variable domain is EAGVVQSPRYKIIEKKQPVAFWCNPISGHNTLYWYLQNLGQGPELLIRYENEEAVDDSQLPKDRFSAERLKGVDSTLKIQPAELGDSAVYLCASSPRGSEKLFFGSGTQLSVL.

This chain connects TRBV19 to TRBJ2-6, with D possibly being TRBD2 (6 bases). Germline V CDR1 and CDR2: LNHDA, SQIVND (reference sequence). Trimming stripped 3 bases from V and 2 bases from J, with 11 bases between. There are 16 residues in the CDR3. CDR3 nucleotides: TGTGCCAGTAGTATTTCAGGAGGGGCTGGGGCCAACGTCCTGACTTTC. It codes for CASSISGGAGANVLTF.

The chain couples TRBV28 to TRBJ1-2; D uncertain. Germline values: CDR1 MDHEN, CDR2 SYDVKM. V lost 3 bases and J lost 0, with 14 bases in between. This CDR3 region has 16 residues. CDR3 DNA sequence: TGTGCCAGCAGTTTGTTGAGCCGCCCTACTAACTATGGCTACACCTTC. The encoded protein is CASSLLSRPTNYGYTF.

The gene calls are TRBV10-1 and TRBJ1-2, with TRBD1 matching over 7 bases. Germline-derived CDR1 and CDR2 are WNHNN and SYGVQD (reference sequence). Trimming took 4 bases from V and 4 from J; bases not matched to a gene: 0. This CDR3 is 12 amino acids long. CDR3 sequence reads: CASSGQGYGYTF. The CDR3 DNA reads as TGCGCCAGCAGTGGACAGGGCTATGGCTACACCTTC.

The V gene is TRBV6-5, the J gene TRBJ2-3, with 10 bases identical to TRBD2. The germline CDR1 and CDR2 sequences are MNHEY and SVGAGI. Trimming cost V 0 bases and J 3 bases; bases outside gene matches: 3. CDR3 length equals 16 residues. The CDR3 DNA is TGTGCCAGCAGTTACTCATGGGGACTAGCGACAGATACGCAGTATTTT. Translated, it gives CASSYSWGLATDTQYF.

This chain joins TRBV7-2 and TRBJ1-3, with D possibly TRBD1 on 5 matching bases. Trimming shortened V by 5 bases and J by 3 bases, and 14 bases separated the two germline ends. The length of the CDR3 is 15 residues. Looked up from germline, CDR1 is SGHTA and CDR2 is FQGNSA. CDR3 DNA: TGTGCCAGCAGCGACCAGGGACTGGGTGGAAACACCATATATTTT. Translation gives CASSDQGLGGNTIYF.

This rearrangement joins TRBV5-6 to TRBJ1-5; no definite D call. Germline-derived CDR1 and CDR2 are SGHDT and YYEEEE. The CDR3 sequence is 15 residues long. The ends were cut back, 4 bases at V and 5 bases at J, with 16 bases in the middle. CDR3 sequence: CASSRHRESHQPQHF. CDR3 nucleotides: TGTGCCAGCAGCCGACATCGGGAGAGCCATCAGCCCCAGCATTTT.

V usage is TRBV19 and J usage is TRBJ1-2; maybe TRBD1 (6 bases). CDR1 is LNHDA, CDR2 SQIVND, per germline (reference sequence). The V gene lost 5 bases and the J gene lost 0 bases, with 7 bases spanning the gap. The CDR3 is 13 amino acids. CDR3 nucleotides: TGTGCCAGTAGTTGGACAGCTAACTATGGCTACACCTTC. Residues: CASSWTANYGYTF.

The rearrangement uses TRBV6-2 or TRBV6-3 and TRBJ1-2; possible D gene TRBD1, 6 bases. Trimming took 6 bases from V and 8 from J, leaving 22 bases between them. The CDR3 is 15 amino acids. Germline lookup yields CDR1 MNHEY and CDR2 SVGEGT. CDR3 in amino acids: CASSDSDRTAVGYTF. The CDR3 DNA sequence: TGTGCCAGCAGCGACTCAGACAGGACGGCAGTGGGCTACACCTTC.

The chain combines TRBV6-2 or TRBV6-3 with TRBJ2-7; TRBD1 agrees at 10 bases. Germline V gives CDR1 MNHEY, CDR2 SVGEGT. With 5 bases clipped from V and 3 bases from J, the junction kept 4 bases outside the gene matches. The CDR3 totals 14 residues. Here the CDR3 DNA reads TGTGCCAGCAGTGGCCGGGACAGGGGCTACGAGCAGTACTTC. This sequence encodes CASSGRDRGYEQYF.

CDR3 loop: CASSLARGDYGYTF. In DNA, the CDR3 is TGTGCCAGCAGCTTAGCCAGGGGGGACTATGGCTACACCTTC. The chain combines TRBV7-2 with TRBJ1-2; 7 nucleotides match TRBD1. This CDR3 spans 14 amino acids. The junction had 1 base not matched to a gene; V was cut back by 0 bases and J by 3 bases. Germline V lookup: CDR1 SGHTA, CDR2 FQGNSA.